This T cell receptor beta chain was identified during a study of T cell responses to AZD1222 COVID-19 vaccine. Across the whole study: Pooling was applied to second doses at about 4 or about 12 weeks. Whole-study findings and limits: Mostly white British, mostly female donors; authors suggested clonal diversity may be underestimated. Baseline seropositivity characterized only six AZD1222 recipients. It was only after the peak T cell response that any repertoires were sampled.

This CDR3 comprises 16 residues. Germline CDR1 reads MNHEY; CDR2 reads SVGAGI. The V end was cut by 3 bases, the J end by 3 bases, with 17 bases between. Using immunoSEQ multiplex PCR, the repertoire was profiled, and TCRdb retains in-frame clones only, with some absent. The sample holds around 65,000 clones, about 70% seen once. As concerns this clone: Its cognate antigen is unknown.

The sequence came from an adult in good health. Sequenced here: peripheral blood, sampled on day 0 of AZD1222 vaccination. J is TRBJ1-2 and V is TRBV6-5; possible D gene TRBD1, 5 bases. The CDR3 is CASSYLQRGADYGYTF. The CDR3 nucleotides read TGTGCCAGCAGTTATCTCCAGCGGGGCGCTGACTATGGCTACACCTTC.